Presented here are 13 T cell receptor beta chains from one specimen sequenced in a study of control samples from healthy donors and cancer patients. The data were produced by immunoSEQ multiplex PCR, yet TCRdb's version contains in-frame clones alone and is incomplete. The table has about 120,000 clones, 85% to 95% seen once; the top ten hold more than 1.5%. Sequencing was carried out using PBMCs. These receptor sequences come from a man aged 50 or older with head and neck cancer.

The CDR3 DNA sequence: TGTGCCAGCAGCTTCGGACAGGGTCTTTATGGCTACACCTTC. As protein: CASSFGQGLYGYTF. The chain carries TRBV11-2 and TRBJ1-2, with 8 bases matching TRBD1. Germline V gives CDR1 SGHAT, CDR2 FQNNGV. Trimming took 3 bases from V and 5 from J; bases not matched to a gene: 5. The CDR3 is 14 amino acids.

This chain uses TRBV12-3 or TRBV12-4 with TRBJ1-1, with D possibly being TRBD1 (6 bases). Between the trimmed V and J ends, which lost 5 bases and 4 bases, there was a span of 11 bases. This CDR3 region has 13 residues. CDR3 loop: CASSGEQGTEAFF. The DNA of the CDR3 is TGTGCCAGCAGTGGGGAACAGGGCACTGAAGCTTTCTTT.

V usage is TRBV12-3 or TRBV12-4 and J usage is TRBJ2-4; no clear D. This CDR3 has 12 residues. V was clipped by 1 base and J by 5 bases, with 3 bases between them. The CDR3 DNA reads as TGTGCCAGCAGTTTAGGTCAAAACATTCAGTACTTC. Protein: CASSLGQNIQYF.

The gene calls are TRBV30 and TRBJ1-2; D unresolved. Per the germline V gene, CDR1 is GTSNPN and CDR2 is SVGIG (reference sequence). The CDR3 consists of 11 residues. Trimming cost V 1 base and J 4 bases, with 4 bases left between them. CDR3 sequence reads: CAWSESYGYTF. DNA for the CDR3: TGTGCCTGGAGTGAGAGCTATGGCTACACCTTC. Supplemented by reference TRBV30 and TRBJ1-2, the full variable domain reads SQTIHQWPATLVQPVGSPLSLECTVEGTSNPNLYWYRQAAGRGLQLLFYSVGIGQISSEVPQNLSASRPQDRQFILSSKKLLLSDSGFYLCAWSESYGYTFGSGTRLTVV.

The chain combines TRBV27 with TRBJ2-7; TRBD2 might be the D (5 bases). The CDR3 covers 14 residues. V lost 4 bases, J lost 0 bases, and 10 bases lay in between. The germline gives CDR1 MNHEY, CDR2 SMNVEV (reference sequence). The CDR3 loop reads CASSSPTSSYEQYF. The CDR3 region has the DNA TGTGCCAGCAGTTCTCCCACTAGCTCCTACGAGCAGTACTTC.

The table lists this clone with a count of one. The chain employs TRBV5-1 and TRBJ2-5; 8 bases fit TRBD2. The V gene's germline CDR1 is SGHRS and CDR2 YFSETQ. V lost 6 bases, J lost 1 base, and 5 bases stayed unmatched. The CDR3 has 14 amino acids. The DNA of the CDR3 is TGCGCCAGCACCATAGCGGGGACCCAAGAGACCCAGTACTTC. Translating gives CASTIAGTQETQYF.

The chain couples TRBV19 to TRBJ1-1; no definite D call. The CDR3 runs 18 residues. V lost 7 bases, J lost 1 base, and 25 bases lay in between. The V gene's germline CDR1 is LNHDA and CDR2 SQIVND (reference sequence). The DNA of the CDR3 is TGTGCCAGTATATCTAAGCAGGCACTGACTCGGGAGAACACTGAAGCTTTCTTT. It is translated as CASISKQALTRENTEAFF.

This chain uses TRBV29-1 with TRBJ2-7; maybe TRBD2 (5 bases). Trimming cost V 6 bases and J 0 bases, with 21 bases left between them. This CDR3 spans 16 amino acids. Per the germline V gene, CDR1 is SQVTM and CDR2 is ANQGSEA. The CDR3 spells CSVGRRRTLSSYEQYF. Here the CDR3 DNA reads TGCAGCGTAGGGAGAAGACGGACCCTCAGCTCCTACGAGCAGTACTTC.

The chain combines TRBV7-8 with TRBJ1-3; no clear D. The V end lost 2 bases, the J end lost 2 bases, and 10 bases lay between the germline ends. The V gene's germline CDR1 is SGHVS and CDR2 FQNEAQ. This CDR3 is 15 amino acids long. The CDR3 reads CASSLTNRAGNTIYF. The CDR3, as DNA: TGTGCCAGCAGCTTAACCAATAGGGCTGGAAACACCATATATTTT.

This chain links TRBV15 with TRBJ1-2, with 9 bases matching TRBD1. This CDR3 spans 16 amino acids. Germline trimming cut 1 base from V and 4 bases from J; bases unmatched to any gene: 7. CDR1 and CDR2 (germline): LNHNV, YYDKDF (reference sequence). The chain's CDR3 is CATSRVGQGTGYGYTF. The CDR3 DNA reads TGTGCCACCAGCAGAGTCGGACAGGGGACTGGCTATGGCTACACCTTC.

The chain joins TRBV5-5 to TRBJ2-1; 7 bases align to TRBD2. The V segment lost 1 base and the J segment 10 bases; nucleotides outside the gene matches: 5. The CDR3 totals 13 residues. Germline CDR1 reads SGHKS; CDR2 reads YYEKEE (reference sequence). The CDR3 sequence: CASSLLAGEEQFF. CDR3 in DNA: TGTGCCAGCAGCTTGTTGGCGGGGGAGGAGCAGTTCTTC.

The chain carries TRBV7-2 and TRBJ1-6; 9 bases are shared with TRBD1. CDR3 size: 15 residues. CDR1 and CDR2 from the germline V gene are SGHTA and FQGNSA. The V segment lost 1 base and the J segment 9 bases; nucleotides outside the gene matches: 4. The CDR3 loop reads CASSLETGGVSPLHF. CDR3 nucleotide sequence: TGTGCCAGCAGCTTAGAGACAGGGGGAGTTTCACCCCTCCACTTT.

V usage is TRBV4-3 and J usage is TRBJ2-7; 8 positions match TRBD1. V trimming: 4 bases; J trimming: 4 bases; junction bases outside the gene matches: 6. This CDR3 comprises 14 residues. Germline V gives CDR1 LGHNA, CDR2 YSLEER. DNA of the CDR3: TGCGCCAGCAGCCCCGACAGGGGTGTTTACGAGCAGTACTTC. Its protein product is CASSPDRGVYEQYF.